This T cell receptor (beta chain) was obtained from a study of blood T cell repertoires in COVID-19. Looking at the study overall: Nucleic acid was either cDNA or gDNA, and it came from T cells, B-cell-depleted T cells, or PBMCs.

Libraries were prepared by immunoSEQ multiplex PCR; TCRdb keeps only in-frame clonotypes and omits some of them. The sample shows roughly 260,000 clones, around four fifths of them seen only once. Germline V gene sequence: CDR1 SGHTS, CDR2 YDEGEE. This CDR3 has 13 residues. V was cut by 2 bases and J by 17 bases, with 19 bases left in between. The V gene is TRBV5-8, the J gene TRBJ1-4, with D possibly being TRBD1 (5 bases). The sequencing sample was made of peripheral blood. This clonotype was obtained from a woman in her sixties or seventies with acute or convalescent COVID-19. The CDR3 nucleotides read TGTGCCAGCAGCTTTCTACATTCCGAGACAGTCTTTTTT. It yields the protein CASSFLHSETVFF. Full variable domain (missing parts from reference TRBV5-8 and TRBJ1-4): EAGVTQSPTHLIKTRGQQATLRCSPISGHTSVYWYQQALGLGLQFLLWYDEGEERNRGNFPPRFSGRQFPNYSSELNVNALELEDSALYLCASSFLHSETVFFGSGTQLSVL.